Shown below are 8 T cell receptor beta chains from a single sample sequenced in a study of CD8 T cells in ankylosing spondylitis. TCRdb called the 5' RACE reads again in MiXCR, with one record for every CDR3 protein. The sample contains nearly 250,000 distinct CDR3 sequences, roughly a third of which appear only once. Input material: blood, either unsorted or a sorted T cell fraction (not recorded which). The receptors shown here come from a male donor with ankylosing spondylitis or in good health (not recorded which).

The chain recombines TRBV25-1 with TRBJ2-1, with D possibly called TRBD1 or TRBD2 (7 bases each). Between the trimmed V and J ends, which lost 1 base and 8 bases, there was a span of 18 bases. The CDR3 length is 16 residues. Germline V CDR1 and CDR2: MGHDK, SYGVNS. The CDR3 DNA reads TGTGCCAGCAGTGAATGGGGAGGGGGCTCGCTAGATGAGCAGTTCTTC. This encodes CASSEWGGGSLDEQFF.

In its sample, this clonotype was seen a few times. V is TRBV5-1 and J is TRBJ2-5; 8 nucleotides align to TRBD1. This CDR3 comprises 16 residues. Germline V gives CDR1 SGHRS, CDR2 YFSETQ. J was trimmed by 4 bases and V by 0 bases; bases with no gene match: 8. The chain's CDR3 is CASSLGTGRLVETQYF. The DNA of the CDR3 is TGCGCCAGCAGCTTGGGGACAGGGAGGTTGGTAGAGACCCAGTACTTC.

This chain uses TRBV27 with TRBJ2-5; D remains unclear. Trimming left V 5 bases short and J 6 bases short, with 13 bases between. The CDR3 runs 13 residues. CDR1 is MNHEY, CDR2 SMNVEV, per germline (reference sequence). CDR3 DNA sequence: TGTGCCAGCAGTCTCGACTCCCCCCAGACCCAGTACTTC. Residues: CASSLDSPQTQYF.

The genes are TRBV5-1 and TRBJ2-7, with 7 bases aligning to TRBD1. The CDR3 runs to 17 residues. The trim removed 4 bases at V and 5 bases at J, leaving 18 bases unmatched. Germline values: CDR1 SGHRS, CDR2 YFSETQ. As DNA, the CDR3 is TGCGCCAGCAGCACAAATACCCGACAGGGAAAACTGGACGAGCAGTACTTC. Amino acids: CASSTNTRQGKLDEQYF. The full variable domain, with the rest looked up from reference TRBV5-1 and TRBJ2-7, is KAGVTQTPRYLIKTRGQQVTLSCSPISGHRSVSWYQQTPGQGLQFLFEYFSETQRNKGNFPGRFSGRQFSNSRSEMNVSTLELGDSALYLCASSTNTRQGKLDEQYFGPGTRLTVT.

The chain carries TRBV9 and TRBJ2-7; D is undetermined. The germline V gene encodes CDR1 SGDLS and CDR2 YYNGEE. The V end was cut by 7 bases, the J end by 3 bases, with 11 bases between. This CDR3 has 12 amino acids. The CDR3 DNA follows: TGTGCCAGCGGGCTGAAAGACTACGAGCAGTACTTC. It yields the protein CASGLKDYEQYF.

In DNA form, the CDR3 reads TGCAGTGCTAGAGCGTTCGGCTATGGCTACACCTTC. This sequence encodes CSARAFGYGYTF. The chain uses TRBV20-1 and TRBJ1-2; D uncertain. The CDR3 is 12 residues long. V was shortened by 1 base and J by 4 bases, with 7 bases between the two germline ends. CDR1 and CDR2 (germline): DFQATT, SNEGSKA (reference sequence).

V gene TRBV20-1 combines with J gene TRBJ2-3; D is unresolved. The CDR3 contains 13 residues. Trimming shortened V by 1 base and J by 3 bases, and 8 bases separated the two germline ends. The germline gives CDR1 DFQATT, CDR2 SNEGSKA (reference sequence). The CDR3 loop reads CSARVDVTDTQYF. CDR3 sequence (DNA): TGCAGTGCTAGAGTTGACGTAACAGATACGCAGTATTTT.

A few counts support this clonotype. V gene TRBV27 combines with J gene TRBJ1-2; TRBD1 agrees at 9 bases. CDR1 and CDR2 (germline): MNHEY, SMNVEV (reference sequence). The CDR3 loop spans 13 amino acids. V dropped 5 bases and J dropped 4; count of bases not matched to a gene: 2. In nucleotides, the CDR3 is TGTGCCAGCAGTACAGGGGGCGGCTATGGCTACACCTTC. This codes for CASSTGGGYGYTF.